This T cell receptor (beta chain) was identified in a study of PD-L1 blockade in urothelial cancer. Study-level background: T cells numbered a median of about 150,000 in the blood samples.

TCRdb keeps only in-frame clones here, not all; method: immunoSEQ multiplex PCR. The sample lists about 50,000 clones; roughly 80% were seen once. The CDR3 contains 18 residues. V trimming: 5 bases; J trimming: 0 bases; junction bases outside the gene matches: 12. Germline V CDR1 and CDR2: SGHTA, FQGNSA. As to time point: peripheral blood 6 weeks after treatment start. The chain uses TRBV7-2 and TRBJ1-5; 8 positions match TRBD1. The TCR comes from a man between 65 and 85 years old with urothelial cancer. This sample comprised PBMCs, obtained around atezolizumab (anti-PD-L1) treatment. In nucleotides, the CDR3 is TGTGCCAGCAGCAGAACCGGGACAGGCATGTATAGCAATCAGCCCCAGCATTTT. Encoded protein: CASSRTGTGMYSNQPQHF.